These 32 T cell receptor beta chains originate from one sample sequenced in a study of CD8 T cells in ankylosing spondylitis. One entry per CDR3 protein results from TCRdb running MiXCR on the 5' RACE reads. The sample records some 220,000 distinct CDR3 sequences, about 7% being singletons. Study-wide results and limits: A TCR beta motif of about 8 highly homologous variants seemed to mark ankylosing spondylitis blood.

These receptors' targets are unknown. Sequenced material: blood, either unsorted or a sorted T cell fraction (not recorded which). These receptors all come from a male donor with ankylosing spondylitis.

This clonotype was observed at least ten times. This chain connects TRBV28 to TRBJ2-7, with 10 bases aligning to TRBD2. V lost 6 bases to trimming and J lost 4 bases; unmatched junction nucleotides: 3. This CDR3 has 13 amino acids. Germline V lookup: CDR1 MDHEN, CDR2 SYDVKM. The CDR3: CASRASGSYEQYF. The CDR3 nucleotides are TGTGCCAGCAGGGCTAGCGGGAGTTACGAGCAGTACTTC.

At least ten counts were recorded for this clonotype. The chain combines TRBV10-3 with TRBJ1-2; D is possibly TRBD1 (5 bases). This CDR3 contains 17 residues. CDR1 and CDR2 from the germline V gene are ENHRY and SYGVKD. The V and J ends lost 2 bases and 3 bases respectively, with 19 bases between them. As DNA, the CDR3 is TGTGCCATCAGTGAGGCCAGGGCAGAAGTAAAACACTATGGCTACACCTTC. Amino acids: CAISEARAEVKHYGYTF.

This clonotype was seen only a few times. The chain couples TRBV28 to TRBJ2-4; no clear D. Trimming took 5 bases from V and 0 from J, leaving 26 bases between them. Germline assignment: CDR1 MDHEN and CDR2 SYDVKM. The CDR3 totals 20 residues. The CDR3 reads CASSPEVLRHSTLAKNIQYF. CDR3 sequence (DNA): TGTGCCAGCAGTCCAGAGGTGTTACGACATTCGACACTAGCCAAAAACATTCAGTACTTC.

A word on this clonotype: Being one base from a much bigger clone, this may be a read error. Because the CDR3 is missing its conserved closing phenylalanine or tryptophan, this is likely a read error. This chain links TRBV27 with TRBJ2-1; tentative D call: TRBD1 (6 bases). CDR3 length equals 14 residues. V lost 3 bases and J lost 7, with 13 bases in between. Germline loops: CDR1 MNHEY, CDR2 SMNVEV (reference sequence). CDR3 DNA: TGTGCCAGCAGTTTTTCAGGGGATCGGAATGAGCAGTTCATC. Its protein product is CASSFSGDRNEQFI.

This clonotype was counted at least ten times. The genes are TRBV7-9 and TRBJ2-5, with D unresolved. V lost 5 bases and J lost 4, with 14 bases in between. Germline CDR1 SEHNR, CDR2 FQNEAQ (reference sequence). The CDR3 is made up of 14 amino acids. The CDR3 here is CASSPGLWGETQYF. The CDR3 region has the DNA TGTGCCAGCAGCCCGGGTCTCTGGGGAGAGACCCAGTACTTC.

This clonotype was seen at least ten times. V usage is TRBV20-1 and J usage is TRBJ2-2; 14 bases are a match to TRBD2. This CDR3 contains 18 residues. From germline, CDR1 is DFQATT and CDR2 SNEGSKA (reference sequence). V was clipped by 3 bases and J by 5 bases; unmatched bases: 11. The CDR3 nucleotides read TGCAGTGCTAGTAGAGGGGGACTAGCGGGAGCGCGTACCGGGGAGCTGTTTTTT. Its protein product is CSASRGGLAGARTGELFF.

This clonotype was seen repeatedly, ten times or more. The chain combines TRBV7-9 with TRBJ1-1; D unresolved. Trimming pared 2 bases from V and 8 bases from J, leaving 3 bases between. This CDR3 contains 10 residues. Germline V CDR1 and CDR2: SEHNR, FQNEAQ (reference sequence). CDR3: CASSLKEAFF. DNA for the CDR3: TGTGCCAGCAGCTTAAAAGAAGCTTTCTTT. The full variable domain, rest sourced from reference TRBV7-9 and TRBJ1-1, is DTGVSQNPRHKITKRGQNVTFRCDPISEHNRLYWYRQTLGQGPEFLTYFQNEAQLEKSRLLSDRFSAERPKGSFSTLEIQRTEQGDSAMYLCASSLKEAFFGQGTRLTVV.

This clonotype showed up many times. V usage is TRBV19 and J usage is TRBJ2-7; D is tentatively TRBD1 or TRBD2 (5 bases each). Germline V gene lookup returns CDR1 LNHDA and CDR2 SQIVND (reference sequence). V lost 2 bases, J lost 0 bases, and 14 bases lay in between. The CDR3 sequence is 16 residues long. CDR3 in amino acids: CASSIFGAGTSYEQYF. In DNA form, the CDR3 reads TGTGCCAGTAGTATATTCGGAGCAGGGACCTCCTACGAGCAGTACTTC.

This clonotype was observed many times. The V and J genes are TRBV29-1 and TRBJ2-5; TRBD1 or TRBD2 may be the D gene (6 bases each). The germline V and J ends were trimmed by 4 bases and 5 bases, with 17 bases remaining between them. Germline V CDR1 and CDR2: SQVTM, ANQGSEA. The CDR3 has 14 amino acids. The CDR3 protein is CSVVTGALQETQYF. CDR3 nucleotide sequence: TGCAGCGTTGTGACGGGGGCCCTCCAGGAGACCCAGTACTTC.

This clonotype showed up many times. The CDR3 is CSVVHLIGQGAGDTQYF. CDR3 bases: TGCAGCGTTGTCCACCTTATAGGACAGGGGGCAGGTGATACGCAGTATTTT. The chain combines TRBV29-1 with TRBJ2-3; 11 bases line up with TRBD1. The CDR3 has 17 amino acids. V lost 4 bases to trimming and J lost 6 bases; unmatched junction nucleotides: 15. CDR1 and CDR2 (germline): SQVTM, ANQGSEA.

The sample holds many counts of this clonotype. The chain is built from TRBV11-1 and TRBJ1-1; D is undetermined. The V end was cut by 1 base, the J end by 1 base, with 19 bases between. The CDR3 extends over 18 amino acids. CDR1 is SGHAT and CDR2 is FQDESV in the germline V gene (reference sequence). The chain's CDR3 is CASSLGSGSVFSNTEAFF. CDR3 DNA sequence: TGTGCCAGCAGCTTAGGGTCGGGCAGCGTCTTTTCGAACACTGAAGCTTTCTTT.

The sample holds many counts of this clonotype. V is TRBV11-2 and J is TRBJ2-7; a possible D gene is TRBD2 (5 bases). V was clipped by 0 bases and J by 4 bases, with 7 bases between them. Germline values: CDR1 SGHAT, CDR2 FQNNGV. The CDR3 runs 13 residues. This chain's CDR3 is CASSLDPGYEQYF. As DNA, the CDR3 is TGTGCCAGCAGCTTAGATCCGGGGTACGAGCAGTACTTC.

This clonotype showed up many times. V and J are TRBV28 and TRBJ1-5; 10 positions agree with TRBD1. The J segment lost 0 bases and the V segment lost 2 bases, leaving 4 bases of the junction unmatched. Per germline, CDR1 MDHEN and CDR2 SYDVKM. There are 17 residues in the CDR3. The CDR3 sequence: CASSLGTGVYSNQPQHF. CDR3 DNA sequence: TGTGCCAGCAGTTTAGGGACAGGGGTCTATAGCAATCAGCCCCAGCATTTT.

This chain joins TRBV11-2 and TRBJ1-4; D is unresolved. The CDR3 contains 16 residues. Germline CDR1 SGHAT, CDR2 FQNNGV. V lost 0 bases to trimming and J lost 10 bases, with 18 bases between them. The CDR3 sequence is CASSLDWGSGLGKLFF. CDR3 in DNA: TGTGCCAGCAGCTTAGACTGGGGATCCGGGCTCGGAAAACTGTTTTTT. The entire variable domain, with the rest obtained from reference TRBV11-2 and TRBJ1-4, is as follows: EAGVAQSPRYKIIEKRQSVAFWCNPISGHATLYWYQQILGQGPKLLIQFQNNGVVDDSQLPKDRFSAERLKGVDSTLKIQPAKLEDSAVYLCASSLDWGSGLGKLFFGSGTQLSVL.

The rearrangement uses TRBV5-5 and TRBJ2-3; D is undetermined. This CDR3 comprises 16 residues. Per germline, CDR1 SGHKS and CDR2 YYEKEE (reference sequence). V shed 3 bases and J shed 2 bases, with 16 bases lying between them. In DNA form, the CDR3 reads TGTGCCAGCAGCTCCTCCGGGTTTTGGTCCACAGATACGCAGTATTTT. It specifies CASSSSGFWSTDTQYF.

This clonotype was recorded a few times. The V call is TRBV20-1, the J call TRBJ2-7; 8 positions match TRBD1. There are 14 residues in the CDR3. J gave up 2 bases and V 3 bases, and 6 bases lay outside the gene matches. The germline V gene has CDR1 DFQATT and CDR2 SNEGSKA (reference sequence). CDR3 bases: TGCAGTGCTAGGGGACAGGCCACCCCCTACGAGCAGTACTTC. Encoded protein: CSARGQATPYEQYF.

This rearrangement joins TRBV4-1 to TRBJ2-7; TRBD1 matches 8 bases. V trimming: 0 bases; J trimming: 0 bases; junction bases outside the gene matches: 4. Germline assignment: CDR1 MGHRA and CDR2 YSYEKL. The CDR3 length is 16 residues. CDR3 nucleotide sequence: TGCGCCAGCAGCCAAGAGTACAGGGGGAGCTCCTACGAGCAGTACTTC. The encoded protein is CASSQEYRGSSYEQYF.

Many counts were recorded for this clonotype. The rearrangement uses TRBV4-1 and TRBJ1-3; D may be TRBD1 (5 bases). The germline CDR1 and CDR2 sequences are MGHRA and YSYEKL. The CDR3 has 15 amino acids. V shed 0 bases and J shed 4 bases, with 10 bases lying between them. In DNA, the CDR3 is TGCGCCAGCAGCCAAGATTCGGGGGAAGGAAACACCATATATTTT. Residues: CASSQDSGEGNTIYF.

This clonotype was seen ten or more times. The chain combines TRBV29-1 with TRBJ2-2; 12 bases are a match to TRBD1. CDR1 and CDR2 from the germline V gene are SQVTM and ANQGSEA. Trimming removed 6 bases from V and 3 bases from J; junction bases left unmatched: 2. There are 14 residues in the CDR3. The CDR3 is CSVGQGAYTGELFF. The CDR3 DNA reads as TGCAGCGTGGGACAGGGGGCTTACACCGGGGAGCTGTTTTTT.

This clonotype has only one observation. This chain connects TRBV11-2 to TRBJ2-2; a weak D match, TRBD1 (6 bases). The germline gives CDR1 SGHAT, CDR2 FQNNGV. This CDR3 contains 16 residues. Trimming stripped 6 bases from V and 3 bases from J, with 17 bases between. The CDR3 sequence: CASRGGQSHYTGELFF. In nucleotides, the CDR3 is TGTGCCAGCAGGGGCGGACAGAGTCACTACACCGGGGAGCTGTTTTTT.

At least ten counts were recorded for this clonotype. The chain carries TRBV9 and TRBJ2-5, with D possibly matching TRBD1 (5 bases). Germline V gene sequence: CDR1 SGDLS, CDR2 YYNGEE. This CDR3 spans 13 amino acids. Trimming removed 3 bases at V and 7 bases at J, with 13 bases between. The CDR3, as DNA: TGTGCCAGCAGCGGCAGGGAAAAGGGGACCCAGTACTTC. Translated: CASSGREKGTQYF.

This clonotype has ten or more counts. The chain employs TRBV29-1 and TRBJ2-1, with 15 bases lining up with TRBD2. V shed 4 bases and J 0 bases; nucleotides not matched to a gene: 7. The CDR3 has 18 amino acids. Germline loops: CDR1 SQVTM, CDR2 ANQGSEA. The CDR3: CSVGGLAGGRSSYNEQFF. CDR3 coding DNA: TGCAGCGTTGGGGGACTAGCGGGGGGTCGTAGCTCCTACAATGAGCAGTTCTTC.

This clonotype has just a few counts. This chain links TRBV7-9 with TRBJ2-7, with D perhaps TRBD1 (6 bases). The ends were cut back, 10 bases at V and 3 bases at J, with 19 bases in the middle. This CDR3 comprises 14 residues. Germline V gene sequence: CDR1 SEHNR, CDR2 FQNEAQ (reference sequence). This CDR3 reads CATLTPGESYEQYF. CDR3 bases: TGTGCCACCCTCACGCCAGGGGAGAGCTACGAGCAGTACTTC.

This clonotype was recorded at least ten times. The V call is TRBV20-1, the J call TRBJ2-3; the D is unclear. CDR1 DFQATT and CDR2 SNEGSKA come from the germline V gene (reference sequence). The V end was cut by 6 bases, the J end by 1 base, with 14 bases between. CDR3 size: 14 residues. The CDR3 region is CSAPSASGTDTQYF. The CDR3 region has the DNA TGCAGTGCCCCGTCGGCTAGTGGCACAGATACGCAGTATTTT.

This clonotype has just a few counts. The V call is TRBV10-1, the J call TRBJ1-1; no firm D call. Germline lookup yields CDR1 WNHNN and CDR2 SYGVQD (reference sequence). The CDR3 totals 13 residues. Between the trimmed V and J ends, which lost 3 bases and 5 bases, there was a span of 10 bases. The CDR3 reads CASSERERTEAFF. DNA of the CDR3: TGCGCCAGCAGTGAAAGGGAGAGAACTGAAGCTTTCTTT.

This clonotype was observed many times. The rearrangement uses TRBV27 and TRBJ2-1; D is perhaps TRBD2 (6 bases). Germline V CDR1 and CDR2: MNHEY, SMNVEV (reference sequence). The CDR3 is 15 residues long. Trimming removed 4 bases at V and 6 bases at J, with 16 bases between. This chain's CDR3 is CASSSTPGTFNEQFF. The CDR3 region has the DNA TGTGCCAGCAGTTCAACCCCCGGGACTTTCAATGAGCAGTTCTTC.

This clonotype was seen ten or more times. The genes are TRBV7-9 and TRBJ2-7; no clear D gene. The germline V gene encodes CDR1 SEHNR and CDR2 FQNEAQ (reference sequence). The CDR3 is 12 residues long. Between the trimmed V and J ends, which lost 1 base and 7 bases, there was a span of 8 bases. The CDR3 bases are TGTGCCAGCAGCTTAGTGGTGGGGGAGCAGTACTTC. It codes for CASSLVVGEQYF.

The V and J genes are TRBV5-6 and TRBJ2-7; 7 bases fit TRBD1. Germline V gene sequence: CDR1 SGHDT, CDR2 YYEEEE. The CDR3 has 14 amino acids. Trimming removed 4 bases from V and 3 bases from J; junction bases left unmatched: 7. The CDR3 DNA reads as TGTGCCAGCAGCAACCGGGACAGAAGCTACGAGCAGTACTTC. Its translation: CASSNRDRSYEQYF.

This clonotype was counted many times. The CDR3 DNA reads as TGCGCCAGCAGCCAAGATCTGCCGCTAGCGGGGGGGCTCGCCACCAAAAACATTCAGTACTTC. Protein: CASSQDLPLAGGLATKNIQYF. The V gene is TRBV4-1, the J gene TRBJ2-4; TRBD2 matches 12 bases. The CDR3 length is 21 residues. CDR1 is MGHRA and CDR2 is YSYEKL in the germline V gene. Germline trimming cut 0 bases from V and 2 bases from J; bases unmatched to any gene: 14.

In this sample, this clonotype turned up a few times. V usage is TRBV6-2 or TRBV6-3 and J usage is TRBJ2-1, with 8 bases that match TRBD2. From germline, CDR1 is MNHEY and CDR2 SVGEGT. V shed 3 bases and J 7 bases; nucleotides not matched to a gene: 8. CDR3 length: 15 residues. CDR3 amino acids: CASSYGPAGVNEQFF. The CDR3 coding sequence is TGTGCCAGCAGTTATGGCCCAGCGGGAGTTAATGAGCAGTTCTTC.

A few counts support this clonotype. The chain combines TRBV7-9 with TRBJ1-2; possible D gene TRBD1, 5 bases. Germline CDR1 reads SEHNR; CDR2 reads FQNEAQ (reference sequence). Trimming pared 5 bases from V and 2 bases from J, leaving 12 bases between. The CDR3 totals 14 residues. The CDR3 here is CASSPGLLNYGYTF. For the CDR3, the DNA is TGTGCCAGCAGCCCGGGACTTCTGAACTATGGCTACACCTTC.

The chain joins TRBV7-9 to TRBJ2-7; no reliable D call. Trimming removed 7 bases at V and 2 bases at J, with 15 bases between. Germline V lookup: CDR1 SEHNR, CDR2 FQNEAQ (reference sequence). The CDR3 spans 14 residues. CDR3 coding DNA: TGTGCCAGCACCCCGGGTGGAGCCACCTACGAGCAGTACTTC. As protein: CASTPGGATYEQYF.